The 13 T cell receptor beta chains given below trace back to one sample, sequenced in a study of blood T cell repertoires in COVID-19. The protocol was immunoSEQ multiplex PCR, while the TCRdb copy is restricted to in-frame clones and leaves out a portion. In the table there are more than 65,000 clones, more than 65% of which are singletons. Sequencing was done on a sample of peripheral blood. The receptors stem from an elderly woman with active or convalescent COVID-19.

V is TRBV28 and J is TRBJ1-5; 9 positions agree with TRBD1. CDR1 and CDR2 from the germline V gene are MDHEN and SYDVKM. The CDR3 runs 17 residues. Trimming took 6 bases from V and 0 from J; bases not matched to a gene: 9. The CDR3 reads CASRSAQGAYSNQPQHF. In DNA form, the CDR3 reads TGTGCCAGCAGATCCGCACAGGGGGCTTATAGCAATCAGCCCCAGCATTTT.

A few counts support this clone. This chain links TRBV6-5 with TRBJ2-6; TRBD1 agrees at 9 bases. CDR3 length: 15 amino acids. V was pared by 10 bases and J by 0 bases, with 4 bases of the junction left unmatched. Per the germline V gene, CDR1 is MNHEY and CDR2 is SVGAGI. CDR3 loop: CATGQGPSGANVLTF. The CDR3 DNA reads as TGTGCCACCGGACAGGGGCCCTCTGGGGCCAACGTCCTGACTTTC.

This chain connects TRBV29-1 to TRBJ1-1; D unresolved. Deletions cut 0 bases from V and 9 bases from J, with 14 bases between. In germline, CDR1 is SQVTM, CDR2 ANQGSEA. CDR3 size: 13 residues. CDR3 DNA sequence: TGCAGCGTTGAAGATTACTCGGGAGAAAAAGCTTTCTTT. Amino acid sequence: CSVEDYSGEKAFF.

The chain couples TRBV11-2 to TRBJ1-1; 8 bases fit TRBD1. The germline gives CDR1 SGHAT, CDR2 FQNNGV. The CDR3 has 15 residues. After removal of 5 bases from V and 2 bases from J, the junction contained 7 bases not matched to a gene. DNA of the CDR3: TGTGCCAGCAGCCCTGGACAGGGACCCAACACTGAAGCTTTCTTT. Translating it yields CASSPGQGPNTEAFF.

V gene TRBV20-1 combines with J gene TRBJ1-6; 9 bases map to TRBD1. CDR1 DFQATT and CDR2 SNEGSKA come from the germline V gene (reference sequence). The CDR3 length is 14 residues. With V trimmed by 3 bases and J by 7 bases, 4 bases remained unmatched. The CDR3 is CSASYGQGNSPLHF. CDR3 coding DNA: TGCAGTGCTAGTTACGGACAGGGGAATTCACCCCTCCACTTT.

This CDR3 is CSVAPNRGLSSYEQYF. In DNA, the CDR3 is TGCAGCGTTGCGCCCAACAGGGGGCTTAGCTCCTACGAGCAGTACTTC. This rearrangement joins TRBV29-1 to TRBJ2-7, with 9 bases lining up with TRBD1. The CDR3 contains 16 residues. Germline-derived CDR1 and CDR2 are SQVTM and ANQGSEA. V shed 4 bases, J shed 0 bases, and the junction held 10 bases outside the gene matches.

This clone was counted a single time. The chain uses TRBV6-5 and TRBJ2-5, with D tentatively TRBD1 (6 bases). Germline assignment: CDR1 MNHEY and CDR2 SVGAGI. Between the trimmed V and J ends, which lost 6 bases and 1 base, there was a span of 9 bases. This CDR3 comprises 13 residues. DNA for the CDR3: TGTGCCAGCAGCAGGGGAACCCAAGAGACCCAGTACTTC. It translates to CASSRGTQETQYF.

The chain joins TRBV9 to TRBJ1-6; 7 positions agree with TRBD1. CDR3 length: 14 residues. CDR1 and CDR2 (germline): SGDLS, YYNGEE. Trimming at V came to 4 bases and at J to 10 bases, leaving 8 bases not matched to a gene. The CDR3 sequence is CASSWTGEGSPLHF. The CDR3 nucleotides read TGTGCCAGCAGCTGGACAGGTGAGGGGTCACCCCTCCACTTT. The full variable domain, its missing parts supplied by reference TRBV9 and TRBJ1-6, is DSGVTQTPKHLITATGQRVTLRCSPRSGDLSVYWYQQSLDQGLQFLIQYYNGEERAKGNILERFSAQQFPDLHSELNLSSLELGDSALYFCASSWTGEGSPLHFGNGTRLTVT.

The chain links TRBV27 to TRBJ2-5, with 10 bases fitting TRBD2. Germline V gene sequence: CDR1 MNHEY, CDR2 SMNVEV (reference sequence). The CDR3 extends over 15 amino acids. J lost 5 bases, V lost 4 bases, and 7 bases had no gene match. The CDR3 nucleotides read TGTGCCAGCAGTTCATCAGCGGGGGGGCTTGAGACCCAGTACTTC. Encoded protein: CASSSSAGGLETQYF.

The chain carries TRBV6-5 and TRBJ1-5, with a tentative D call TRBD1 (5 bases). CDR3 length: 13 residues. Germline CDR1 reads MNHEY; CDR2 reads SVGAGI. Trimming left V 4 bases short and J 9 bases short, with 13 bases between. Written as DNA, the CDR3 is TGTGCCAGCAGTTCCCAAGGAGGGGTGCCCCAGCATTTT. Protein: CASSSQGGVPQHF.

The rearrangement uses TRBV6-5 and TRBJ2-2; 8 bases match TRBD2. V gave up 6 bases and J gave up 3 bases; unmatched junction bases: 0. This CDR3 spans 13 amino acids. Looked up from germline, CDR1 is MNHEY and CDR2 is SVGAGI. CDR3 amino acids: CASRRGDTGELFF. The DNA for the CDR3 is TGTGCCAGCAGGCGGGGGGACACCGGGGAGCTGTTTTTT.

The CDR3 loop reads CASSQGRAGNTGELFF. The CDR3 nucleotides read TGCGCCAGCAGCCAAGGACGTGCAGGGAACACCGGGGAGCTGTTTTTT. J is TRBJ2-2 and V is TRBV4-3; D uncertain. CDR3 length equals 16 residues. From germline, CDR1 is LGHNA and CDR2 YSLEER. Trimming removed 1 base at V and 1 base at J, with 10 bases between.

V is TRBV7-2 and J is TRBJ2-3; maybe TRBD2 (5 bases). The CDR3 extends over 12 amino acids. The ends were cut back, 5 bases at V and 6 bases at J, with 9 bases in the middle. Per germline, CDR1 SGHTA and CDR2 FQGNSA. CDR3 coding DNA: TGTGCCAGCAGCCGAGGGCTGGATACGCAGTATTTT. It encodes CASSRGLDTQYF.